This TCR beta chain stems from a study of blood T cell repertoires in COVID-19. V dropped 9 bases and J dropped 1 base, with 12 bases sitting between them. This CDR3 spans 13 amino acids. Generated by immunoSEQ multiplex PCR, the TCRdb table keeps only in-frame clones and is missing some. Found here are around 220,000 clones, 70% to 90% of them singletons; the top ten hold approximately 15%. Participants were aged about 18 to 90 years, lived in 24 US areas, and enrolled virtually. The rearrangement joins TRBV12-3 or TRBV12-4 to TRBJ1-1, with a tentative D call TRBD1 (6 bases). The TCR originated in a woman aged 45-59 years with acute COVID-19. The sequencing input was PBMCs or T cells enriched from blood (not recorded which). In DNA form, the CDR3 reads TGTGCCAGTAGGGGGTCTTCGAACACTGAAGCTTTCTTT. Its translation: CASRGSSNTEAFF.